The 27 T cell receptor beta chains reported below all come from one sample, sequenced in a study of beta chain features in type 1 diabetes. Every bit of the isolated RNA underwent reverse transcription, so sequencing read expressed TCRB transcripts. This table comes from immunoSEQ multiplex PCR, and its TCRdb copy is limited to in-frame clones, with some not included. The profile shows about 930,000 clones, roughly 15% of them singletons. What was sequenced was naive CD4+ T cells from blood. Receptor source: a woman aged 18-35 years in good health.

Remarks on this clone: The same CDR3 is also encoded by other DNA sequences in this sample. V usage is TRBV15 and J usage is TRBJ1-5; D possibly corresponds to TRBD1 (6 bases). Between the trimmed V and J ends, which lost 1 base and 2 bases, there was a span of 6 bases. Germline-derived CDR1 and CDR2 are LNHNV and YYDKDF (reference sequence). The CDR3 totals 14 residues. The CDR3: CATSRGQGNQPQHF. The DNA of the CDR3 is TGTGCCACCAGCAGAGGACAGGGCAATCAGCCCCAGCATTTT.

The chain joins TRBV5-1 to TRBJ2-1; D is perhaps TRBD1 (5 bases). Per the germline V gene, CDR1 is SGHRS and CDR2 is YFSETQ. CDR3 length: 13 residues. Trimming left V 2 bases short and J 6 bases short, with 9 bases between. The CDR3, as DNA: TGCGCCAGCAGCTTATCGGACACCAATGAGCAGTTCTTC. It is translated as CASSLSDTNEQFF.

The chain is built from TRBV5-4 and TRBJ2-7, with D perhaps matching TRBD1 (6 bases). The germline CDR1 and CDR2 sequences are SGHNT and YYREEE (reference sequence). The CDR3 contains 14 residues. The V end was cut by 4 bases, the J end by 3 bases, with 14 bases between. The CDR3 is CASSPTGRLYEQYF. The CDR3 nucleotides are TGTGCCAGCAGCCCGACAGGCCGCCTCTACGAGCAGTACTTC.

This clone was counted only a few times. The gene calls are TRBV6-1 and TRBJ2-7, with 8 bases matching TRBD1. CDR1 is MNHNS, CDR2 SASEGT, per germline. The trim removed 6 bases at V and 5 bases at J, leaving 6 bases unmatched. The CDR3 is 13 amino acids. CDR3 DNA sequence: TGTGCCAGCAGCGGCCAGGGGGCCCACGAGCAGTACTTC. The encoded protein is CASSGQGAHEQYF.

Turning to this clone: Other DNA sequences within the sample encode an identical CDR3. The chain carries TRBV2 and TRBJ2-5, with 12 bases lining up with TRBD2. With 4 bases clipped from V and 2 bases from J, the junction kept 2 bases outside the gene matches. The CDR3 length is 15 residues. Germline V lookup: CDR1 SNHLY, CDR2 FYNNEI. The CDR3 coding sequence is TGTGCCAGCAGTGGAACTAGCGGGAGGCAAGAGACCCAGTACTTC. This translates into CASSGTSGRQETQYF.

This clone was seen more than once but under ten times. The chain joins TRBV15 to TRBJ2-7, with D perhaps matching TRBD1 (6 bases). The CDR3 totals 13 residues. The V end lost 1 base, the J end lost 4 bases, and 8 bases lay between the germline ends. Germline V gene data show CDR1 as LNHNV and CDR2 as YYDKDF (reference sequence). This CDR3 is CATSRGTGYEQYF. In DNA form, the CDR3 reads TGTGCCACCAGCAGAGGTACAGGGTACGAGCAGTACTTC.

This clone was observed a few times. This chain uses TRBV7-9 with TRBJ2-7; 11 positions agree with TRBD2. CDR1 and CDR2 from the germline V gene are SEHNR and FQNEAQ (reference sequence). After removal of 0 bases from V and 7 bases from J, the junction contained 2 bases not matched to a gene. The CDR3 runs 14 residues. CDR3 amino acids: CASSLAGTSGEQYF. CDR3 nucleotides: TGTGCCAGCAGCTTAGCAGGGACTAGCGGTGAGCAGTACTTC.

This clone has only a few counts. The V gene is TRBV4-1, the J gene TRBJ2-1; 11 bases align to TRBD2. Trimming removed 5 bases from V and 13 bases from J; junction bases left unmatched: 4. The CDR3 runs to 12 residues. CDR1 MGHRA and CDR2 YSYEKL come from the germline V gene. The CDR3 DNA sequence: TGCGCCAGCAGCATACTAGCGGGAGAACAGTTCTTC. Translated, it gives CASSILAGEQFF.

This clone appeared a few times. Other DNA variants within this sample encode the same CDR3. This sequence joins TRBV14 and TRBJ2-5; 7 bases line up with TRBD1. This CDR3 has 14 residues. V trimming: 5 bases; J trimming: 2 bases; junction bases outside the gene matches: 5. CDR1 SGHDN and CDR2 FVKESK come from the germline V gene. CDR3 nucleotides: TGTGCCAGCAGCAAAAGGACAGGTCAAGAGACCCAGTACTTC. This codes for CASSKRTGQETQYF.

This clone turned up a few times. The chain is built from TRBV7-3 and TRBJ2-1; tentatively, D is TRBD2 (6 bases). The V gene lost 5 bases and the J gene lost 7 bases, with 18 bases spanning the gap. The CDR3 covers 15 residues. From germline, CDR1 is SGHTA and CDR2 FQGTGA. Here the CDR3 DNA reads TGTGCCAGCAGCCCAGGGACTTCCCCAAGGAATGAGCAGTTCTTC. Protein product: CASSPGTSPRNEQFF.

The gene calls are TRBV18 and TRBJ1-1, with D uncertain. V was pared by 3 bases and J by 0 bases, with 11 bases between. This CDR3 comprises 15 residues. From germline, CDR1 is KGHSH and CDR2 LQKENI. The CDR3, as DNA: TGTGCCAGCTCACCGAACGAGAACATGAACACTGAAGCTTTCTTT. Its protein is CASSPNENMNTEAFF.

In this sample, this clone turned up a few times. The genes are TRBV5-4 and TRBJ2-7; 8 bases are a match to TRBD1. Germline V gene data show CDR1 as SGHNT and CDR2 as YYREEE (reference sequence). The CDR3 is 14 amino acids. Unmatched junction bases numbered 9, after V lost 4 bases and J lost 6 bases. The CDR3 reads CASSPVDRVSEQYF. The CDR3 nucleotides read TGTGCCAGCAGCCCGGTGGACAGGGTGAGCGAGCAGTACTTC. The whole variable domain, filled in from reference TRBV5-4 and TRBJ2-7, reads ETGVTQSPTHLIKTRGQQVTLRCSSQSGHNTVSWYQQALGQGPQFIFQYYREEENGRGNFPPRFSGLQFPNYSSELNVNALELDDSALYLCASSPVDRVSEQYFGPGTRLTVT.

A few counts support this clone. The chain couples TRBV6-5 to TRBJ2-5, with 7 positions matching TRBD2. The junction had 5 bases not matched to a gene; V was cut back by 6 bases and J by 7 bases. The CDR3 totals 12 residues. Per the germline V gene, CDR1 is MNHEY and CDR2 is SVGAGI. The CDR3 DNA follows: TGTGCCAGCAGCCGGGACTACGGGACCCAGTACTTC. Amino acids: CASSRDYGTQYF.

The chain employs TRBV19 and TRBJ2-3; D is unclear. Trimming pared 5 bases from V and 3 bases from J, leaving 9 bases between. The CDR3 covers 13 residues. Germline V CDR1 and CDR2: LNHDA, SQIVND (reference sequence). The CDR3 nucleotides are TGTGCCAGTAGTCATACCGGGACAGATACGCAGTATTTT. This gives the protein CASSHTGTDTQYF.

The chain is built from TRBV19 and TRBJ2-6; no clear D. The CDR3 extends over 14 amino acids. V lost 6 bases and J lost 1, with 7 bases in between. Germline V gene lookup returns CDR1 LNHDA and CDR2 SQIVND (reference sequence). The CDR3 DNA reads TGTGCCAGTAGCCAGGTATCTGGGGCCAACGTCCTGACTTTC. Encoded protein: CASSQVSGANVLTF.

CDR3 bases: TGTGCCAGCAGCTCCGGACTAGCGGGAAACACCGGGGAGCTGTTTTTT. As protein: CASSSGLAGNTGELFF. The V call is TRBV7-2, the J call TRBJ2-2; 12 nucleotides match TRBD2. Germline V lookup: CDR1 SGHTA, CDR2 FQGNSA. The CDR3 loop spans 16 amino acids. The V segment lost 4 bases and the J segment 2 bases; nucleotides outside the gene matches: 2.

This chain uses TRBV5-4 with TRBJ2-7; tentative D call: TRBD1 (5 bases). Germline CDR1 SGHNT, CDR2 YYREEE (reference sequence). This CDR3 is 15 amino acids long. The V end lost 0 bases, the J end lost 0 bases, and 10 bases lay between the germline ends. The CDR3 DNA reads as TGTGCCAGCAGCTTGGGCAGGGCAACCTCCTACGAGCAGTACTTC. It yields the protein CASSLGRATSYEQYF. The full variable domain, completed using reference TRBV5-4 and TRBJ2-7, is ETGVTQSPTHLIKTRGQQVTLRCSSQSGHNTVSWYQQALGQGPQFIFQYYREEENGRGNFPPRFSGLQFPNYSSELNVNALELDDSALYLCASSLGRATSYEQYFGPGTRLTVT.

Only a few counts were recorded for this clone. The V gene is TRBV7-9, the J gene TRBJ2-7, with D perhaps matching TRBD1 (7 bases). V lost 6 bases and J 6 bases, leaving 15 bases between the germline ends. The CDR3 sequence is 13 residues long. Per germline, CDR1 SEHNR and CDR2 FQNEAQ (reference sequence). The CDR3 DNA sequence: TGTGCCAGCAGTTCTCCAGGGGGACTCGAGCAGTACTTC. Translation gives CASSSPGGLEQYF.

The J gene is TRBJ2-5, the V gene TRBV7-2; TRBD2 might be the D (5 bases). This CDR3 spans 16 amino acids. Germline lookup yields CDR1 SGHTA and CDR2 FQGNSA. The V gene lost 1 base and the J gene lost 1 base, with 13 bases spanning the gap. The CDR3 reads CASSLVVTGSQETQYF. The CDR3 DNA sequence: TGTGCCAGCAGCTTAGTGGTAACGGGAAGCCAAGAGACCCAGTACTTC.

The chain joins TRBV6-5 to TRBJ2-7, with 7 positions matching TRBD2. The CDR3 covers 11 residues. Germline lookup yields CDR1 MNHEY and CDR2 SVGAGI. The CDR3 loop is CGVAGPYEQYF. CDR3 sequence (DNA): TGTGGGGTAGCGGGCCCCTACGAGCAGTACTTC.

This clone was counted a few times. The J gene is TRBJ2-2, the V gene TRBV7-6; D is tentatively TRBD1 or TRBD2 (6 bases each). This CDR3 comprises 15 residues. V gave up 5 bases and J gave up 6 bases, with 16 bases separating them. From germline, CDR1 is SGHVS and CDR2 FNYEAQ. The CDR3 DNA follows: TGTGCCAGCAGCAAACGAACGGGGGCCGCCGGGGAGCTGTTTTTT. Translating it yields CASSKRTGAAGELFF. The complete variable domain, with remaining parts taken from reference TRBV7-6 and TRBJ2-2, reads GAGVSQSPRYKVTKRGQDVALRCDPISGHVSLYWYRQALGQGPEFLTYFNYEAQQDKSGLPNDRFSAERPEGSISTLTIQRTEQRDSAMYRCASSKRTGAAGELFFGEGSRLTVL.

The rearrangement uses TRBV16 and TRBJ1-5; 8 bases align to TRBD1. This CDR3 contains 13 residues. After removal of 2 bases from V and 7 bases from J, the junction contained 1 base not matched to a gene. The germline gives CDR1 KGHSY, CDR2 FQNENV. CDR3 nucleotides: TGTGCCAGCAGCCAAGACAGGGGCCAGCCCCAGCATTTT. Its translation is CASSQDRGQPQHF. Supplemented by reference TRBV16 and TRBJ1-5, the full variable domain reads GEEVAQTPKHLVRGEGQKAKLYCAPIKGHSYVFWYQQVLKNEFKFLISFQNENVFDETGMPKERFSAKCLPNSPCSLEIQATKLEDSAVYFCASSQDRGQPQHFGDGTRLSIL.

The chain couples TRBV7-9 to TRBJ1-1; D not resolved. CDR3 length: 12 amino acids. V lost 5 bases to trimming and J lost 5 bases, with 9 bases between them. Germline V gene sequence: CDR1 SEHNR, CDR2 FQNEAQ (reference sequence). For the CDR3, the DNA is TGTGCCAGCAGCCCGGACGCAACTGAAGCTTTCTTT. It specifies CASSPDATEAFF.

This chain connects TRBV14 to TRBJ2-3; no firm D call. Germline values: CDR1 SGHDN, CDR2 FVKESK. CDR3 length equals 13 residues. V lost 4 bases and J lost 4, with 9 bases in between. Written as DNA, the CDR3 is TGTGCCAGCAGCCTCCTCAATCCAGATACGCAGTATTTT. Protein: CASSLLNPDTQYF.

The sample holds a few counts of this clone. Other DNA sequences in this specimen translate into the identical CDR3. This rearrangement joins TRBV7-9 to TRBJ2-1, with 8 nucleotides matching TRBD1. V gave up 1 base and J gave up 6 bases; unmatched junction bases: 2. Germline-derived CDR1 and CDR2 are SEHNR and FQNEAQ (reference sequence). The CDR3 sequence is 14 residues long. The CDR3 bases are TGTGCCAGCAGCTTAGAAGGACAGGGCAATGAGCAGTTCTTC. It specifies CASSLEGQGNEQFF.

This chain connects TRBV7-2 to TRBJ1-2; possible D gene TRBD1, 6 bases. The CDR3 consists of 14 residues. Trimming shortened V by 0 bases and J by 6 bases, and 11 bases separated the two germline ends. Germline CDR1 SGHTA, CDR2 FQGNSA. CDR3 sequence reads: CASSLAGTNNGYTF. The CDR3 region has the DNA TGTGCCAGCAGCTTAGCCGGGACAAATAATGGCTACACCTTC.

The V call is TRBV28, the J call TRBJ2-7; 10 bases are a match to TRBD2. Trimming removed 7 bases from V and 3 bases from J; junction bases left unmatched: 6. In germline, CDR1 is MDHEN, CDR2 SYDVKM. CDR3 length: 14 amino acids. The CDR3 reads CASTLAGDVYEQYF. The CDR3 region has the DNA TGTGCCAGCACCCTAGCGGGAGATGTCTACGAGCAGTACTTC.